These T cell receptor beta chains were read from a single sample in a study of blood T cell repertoires in COVID-19. Measured with immunoSEQ multiplex PCR; TCRdb has only the in-frame clones, and not every one. The table records around 72,000 clones, approximately 87% of them present only once. The sample was peripheral blood. All receptors come from a middle-aged man with active COVID-19. Both conserved end residues are part of each CDR3. Fields, in order: V gene, D gene, J gene, CDR3 protein. D genes are given only for firm matches.

>TRBV20-1|-|TRBJ2-2
CSASMSGFTNTGELFF
>TRBV27|-|TRBJ1-1
CASSRNTEAFF
>TRBV19|TRBD2|TRBJ2-1
CASSAASGGAREQFF
>TRBV30|TRBD1|TRBJ1-1
CAGNWQGARENTEAFF
>TRBV28|-|TRBJ2-7
CASSWAVMEQYF
>TRBV9|-|TRBJ2-1
CASSVGRGSNEQFF
>TRBV6-5|-|TRBJ2-2
CASSYRQNTGELFF
>TRBV5-1|TRBD2|TRBJ2-5
CASSLVGGGTQETQYF
>TRBV6-4|-|TRBJ1-1
CASSDEANSVRNTEAFF
>TRBV10-3|-|TRBJ2-4
CAIYPSGDF
>TRBV5-1|-|TRBJ1-1
CASSFGGTNTEAFF
>TRBV12-3/TRBV12-4|-|TRBJ1-3
CASSFGGNTIYF
>TRBV15|-|TRBJ2-7
CATSRDRTSYEQYF
>TRBV9|-|TRBJ2-5
CASSVGGSGSQETQYF
>TRBV7-8|-|TRBJ1-4
CASSLVTLDEKLFF
>TRBV10-3|TRBD1|TRBJ1-1
CAISDGVGQDTDEAFF
>TRBV24-1|TRBD1|TRBJ2-1
CATSGLDRGYGNEQFF
>TRBV4-1|-|TRBJ1-2
CASNDKDYGYTF
>TRBV19|TRBD1|TRBJ2-1
CASSIFGTGSYNEQFF
>TRBV7-2|TRBD2|TRBJ2-5
CASSGLAKGQETQYF
>TRBV9|-|TRBJ1-1
CASSVGPGYGTEAFF
>TRBV2|TRBD1|TRBJ1-2
CASSEDYRGRDGYTF
>TRBV7-6|-|TRBJ1-3
CASSLGTSSSGNTIYF
>TRBV23-1|TRBD2|TRBJ2-3
CASSQSRSGRAPDTQYF
>TRBV7-8|TRBD1|TRBJ1-5
CASSSRDRVNQPQHF
>TRBV29-1|TRBD1|TRBJ2-7
CSVEAVQGGSYEQYF
>TRBV18|TRBD2|TRBJ2-7
CASSPPRTSWYEQYF
>TRBV18|TRBD2|TRBJ2-1
CASSRLAGSGEQFF
>TRBV28|-|TRBJ1-4
CASNWGGGLSGEKLFF
>TRBV28|TRBD2|TRBJ2-7
CASSASLAGVGEQYF
>TRBV19|-|TRBJ2-3
CASRRVGGDTQYF
>TRBV5-1|-|TRBJ2-1
CASSLAGTYNEQFF
>TRBV19|-|TRBJ2-1
CASSSPPGGLTYNEQFF
>TRBV19|TRBD1|TRBJ1-5
CASTGQGSNQPQHF
>TRBV10-3|-|TRBJ2-7
CAIRENRALDEQYF
>TRBV9|TRBD1|TRBJ2-7
CASTPGGVNEQYF
>TRBV28|-|TRBJ1-4
CASSFIGGDSNEKLFF
>TRBV9|-|TRBJ2-7
CASSGGGYEQYF
>TRBV29-1|TRBD1|TRBJ1-1
CSVEGGIGTEAFF
>TRBV6-1|-|TRBJ1-5
CASSEAMWGDQPQHF
>TRBV19|TRBD1|TRBJ2-4
CASSVSTGSKEAKNIQYF